This T cell receptor beta chain was captured by sequencing in a study of CD8 T cell repertoires and HIV-1 epitope variants. The J segment lost 2 bases and the V segment lost 0 bases, leaving 3 bases of the junction unmatched. The CDR3 runs 15 residues. Germline V CDR1 and CDR2: KGHSH, LQKENI. Study-wide findings and caveats: Beta chains alone show antigen proliferation, not cytokine profile or function.

Using immunoSEQ multiplex PCR, the repertoire was profiled, and TCRdb retains in-frame clones only, with some absent. Here the sample spans 1,500 to 2,000 clones, around 71% being singletons. As regards this clone: What it binds is unknown.

The sample taken for sequencing was cultured CD8+ T cells derived from PBMCs. The chain has TRBV18 and TRBJ2-7, with TRBD2 matching 8 bases. This TCR was recovered from a male donor with HIV. The CDR3 nucleotides are TGTGCCAGCTCACCACCGTCAGCGGGAGCCTACGAGCAGTACTTC. It encodes CASSPPSAGAYEQYF.